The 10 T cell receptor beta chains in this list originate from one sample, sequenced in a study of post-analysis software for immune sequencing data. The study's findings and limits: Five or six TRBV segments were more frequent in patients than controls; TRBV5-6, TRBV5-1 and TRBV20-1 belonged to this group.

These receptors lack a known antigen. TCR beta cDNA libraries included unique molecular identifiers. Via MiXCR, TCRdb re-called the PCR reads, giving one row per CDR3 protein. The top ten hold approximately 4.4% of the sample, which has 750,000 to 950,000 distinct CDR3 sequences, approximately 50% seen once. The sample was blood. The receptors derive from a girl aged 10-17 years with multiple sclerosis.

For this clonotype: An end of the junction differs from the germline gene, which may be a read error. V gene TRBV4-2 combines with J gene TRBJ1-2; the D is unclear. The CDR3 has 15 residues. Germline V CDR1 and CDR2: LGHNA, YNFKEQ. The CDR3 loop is CASSQDVKGNYGYIF. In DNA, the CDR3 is TGTGCCAGCAGCCAAGATGTAAAGGGTAACTATGGCTACATCTTC.

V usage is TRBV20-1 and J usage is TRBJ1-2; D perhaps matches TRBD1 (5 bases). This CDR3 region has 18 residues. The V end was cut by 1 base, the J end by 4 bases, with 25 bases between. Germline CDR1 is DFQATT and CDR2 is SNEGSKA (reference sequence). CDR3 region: CSARGRGVTPDSSYGYTF. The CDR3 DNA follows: TGCAGTGCTAGAGGTCGGGGTGTAACACCAGACAGCAGCTATGGCTACACCTTC.

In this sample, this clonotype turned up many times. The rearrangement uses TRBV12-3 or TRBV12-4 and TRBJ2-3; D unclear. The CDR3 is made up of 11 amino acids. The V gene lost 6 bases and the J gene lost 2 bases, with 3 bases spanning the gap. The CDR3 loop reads CASRYTDTQYF. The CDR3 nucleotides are TGTGCCAGCAGGTACACAGATACGCAGTATTTT.

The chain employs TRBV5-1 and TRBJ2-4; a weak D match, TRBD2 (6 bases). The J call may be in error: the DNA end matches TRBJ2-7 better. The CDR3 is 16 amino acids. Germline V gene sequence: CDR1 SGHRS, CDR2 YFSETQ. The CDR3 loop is CASSSSGRGKTYEQYF. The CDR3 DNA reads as TGCGCCAGCAGCTCGTCCGGGCGGGGCAAGACTTACGAGCAGTACTTC.

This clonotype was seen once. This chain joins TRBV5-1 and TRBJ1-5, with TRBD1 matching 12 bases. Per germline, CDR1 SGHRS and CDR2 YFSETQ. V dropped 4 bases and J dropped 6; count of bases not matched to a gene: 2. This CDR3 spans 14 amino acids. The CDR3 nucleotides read TGCGCCAGCAGCCCGGGACAGGGGGCTCAGCCCCAGCATTTT. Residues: CASSPGQGAQPQHF. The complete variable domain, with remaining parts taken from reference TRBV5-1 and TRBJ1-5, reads KAGVTQTPRYLIKTRGQQVTLSCSPISGHRSVSWYQQTPGQGLQFLFEYFSETQRNKGNFPGRFSGRQFSNSRSEMNVSTLELGDSALYLCASSPGQGAQPQHFGDGTRLSIL.

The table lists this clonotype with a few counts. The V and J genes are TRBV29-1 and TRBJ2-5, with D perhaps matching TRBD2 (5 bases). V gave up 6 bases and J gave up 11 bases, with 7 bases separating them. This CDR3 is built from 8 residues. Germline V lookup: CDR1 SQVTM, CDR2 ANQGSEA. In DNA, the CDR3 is TGCAGCGTCGCGGGTCAGTACTTC. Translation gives CSVAGQYF.

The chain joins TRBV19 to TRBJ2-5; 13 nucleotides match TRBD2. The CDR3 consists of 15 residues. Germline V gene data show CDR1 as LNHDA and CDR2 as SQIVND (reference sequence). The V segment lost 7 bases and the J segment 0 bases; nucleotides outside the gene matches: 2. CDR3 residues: CASIGLAGDQETQYF. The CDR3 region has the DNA TGTGCCAGTATTGGACTAGCGGGAGACCAAGAGACCCAGTACTTC.

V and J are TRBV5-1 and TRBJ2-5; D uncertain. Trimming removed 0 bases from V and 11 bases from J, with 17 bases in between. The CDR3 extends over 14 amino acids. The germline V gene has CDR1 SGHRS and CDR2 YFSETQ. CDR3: CASSLADPLVGQYF. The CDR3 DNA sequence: TGCGCCAGCAGCTTGGCCGACCCTCTGGTCGGGCAGTACTTC. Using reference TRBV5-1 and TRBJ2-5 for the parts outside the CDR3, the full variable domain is KAGVTQTPRYLIKTRGQQVTLSCSPISGHRSVSWYQQTPGQGLQFLFEYFSETQRNKGNFPGRFSGRQFSNSRSEMNVSTLELGDSALYLCASSLADPLVGQYFGPGTRLLVL.

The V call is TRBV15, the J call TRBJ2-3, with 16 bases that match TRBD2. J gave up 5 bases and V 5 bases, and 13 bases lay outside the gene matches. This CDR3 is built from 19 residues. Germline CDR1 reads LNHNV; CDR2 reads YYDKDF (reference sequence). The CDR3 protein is CATSDTQGLAGGPRDTQYF. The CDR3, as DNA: TGTGCCACCAGCGACACTCAGGGACTAGCGGGGGGGCCGAGAGATACGCAGTATTTT. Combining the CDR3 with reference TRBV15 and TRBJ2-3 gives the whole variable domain DAMVIQNPRYQVTQFGKPVTLSCSQTLNHNVMYWYQQKSSQAPKLLFHYYDKDFNNEADTPDNFQSRRPNTSFCFLDIRSPGLGDTAMYLCATSDTQGLAGGPRDTQYFGPGTRLTVL.

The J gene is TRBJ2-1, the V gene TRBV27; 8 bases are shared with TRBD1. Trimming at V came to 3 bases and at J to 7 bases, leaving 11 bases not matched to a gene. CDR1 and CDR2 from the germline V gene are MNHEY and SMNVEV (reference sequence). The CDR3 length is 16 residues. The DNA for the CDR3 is TGTGCCAGCAGTTTCTACCGGACAGGGAAAAGAAATGAGCAGTTCTTC. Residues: CASSFYRTGKRNEQFF.